These T cell receptor beta chains were read from a single sample in a study of cytomegalovirus exposure and HLA in healthy donors. The assay was immunoSEQ multiplex PCR, and TCRdb's table has in-frame clones only and misses some. The sample has around 150,000 clones; 79% are singletons. Sequencing was carried out using PBMCs. The receptors shown here come from a man aged 50-59 years in good health and CMV-seropositive. Each CDR3 is given with its conserved first and last residue. A D gene is named only where the DNA matches it firmly. Clone size is given for some rows only: seen once, a few or many times, or a class if the clone is expanded.

j_call	d_call	clone_size	v_call	cdr3_aa	cdr3_nt
TRBJ1-1	-	-	TRBV6-6	CASRRLRDNSAEAFF	TGTGCCAGCAGACGCCTACGGGACAATTCAGCTGAAGCTTTCTTT
TRBJ1-5	-	-	TRBV27	CASSLKPDSYSNQPQHF	TGTGCCAGCAGTTTAAAACCGGACAGTTATAGCAATCAGCCCCAGCATTTT
TRBJ1-4	TRBD1	-	TRBV7-8	CASSLPRTGLVKLFF	TGTGCCAGCAGCTTACCGAGGACAGGGCTGGTAAAACTGTTTTTT
TRBJ2-7	-	-	TRBV19	CASSDDTYEQYF	TGTGCCAGTAGTGACGACACATACGAGCAGTACTTC
TRBJ2-1	-	-	TRBV2	CATRLGSPYNEQFF	TGTGCCACCCGACTAGGCAGCCCCTACAATGAGCAGTTCTTC
TRBJ2-5	-	once	TRBV2	CASSILGTRQETQYF	TGTGCCAGCAGTATTCTCGGGACACGCCAAGAGACCCAGTACTTC
TRBJ2-7	TRBD1	-	TRBV5-1	CASSPGQEKYF	TGCGCCAGCAGCCCTGGACAGGAGAAGTACTTC
TRBJ2-7	TRBD2	-	TRBV6-6	CASSARLAGSYEQYF	TGTGCCAGCAGCGCCCGACTAGCGGGTTCCTACGAGCAGTACTTC
TRBJ2-7	TRBD2	-	TRBV5-6	CASSRGTSGRYEQYF	TGTGCCAGCAGCCGGGGGACTAGCGGTCGATACGAGCAGTACTTC
TRBJ1-5	-	-	TRBV6-1	CASSDLREFNQPQHF	TGTGCCAGCAGTGATTTGAGGGAATTCAATCAGCCCCAGCATTTT
TRBJ1-5	-	few	TRBV28	CASSTGMVQPQHF	TGTGCCAGCAGCACAGGGATGGTTCAGCCCCAGCATTTT
TRBJ2-5	TRBD2	-	TRBV28	CASSLILVRLAGGKETQYF	TGTGCCAGCAGTTTGATTCTAGTCAGACTAGCGGGGGGAAAGGAGACCCAGTACTTC
TRBJ1-5	-	-	TRBV19	CASSIRTDYSNQPQHF	TGTGCCAGTAGTATCCGGACGGACTATAGCAATCAGCCCCAGCATTTT
TRBJ1-2	TRBD1	-	TRBV2	CASSETRTGGYTF	TGTGCCAGCAGTGAAACACGGACAGGTGGCTACACCTTC
TRBJ2-7	TRBD1	-	TRBV4-1	CASSHTGTGVEQYF	TGCGCCAGCAGCCACACCGGGACAGGGGTCGAGCAGTACTTC
TRBJ2-3	TRBD2	-	TRBV7-9	CASSTWTSGMGDTQYF	TGTGCCAGCAGCACATGGACTAGCGGGATGGGAGATACGCAGTATTTT
TRBJ1-1	-	once	TRBV19	CASTPELLNTEAFF	TGTGCCAGTACCCCCGAACTTTTGAACACTGAAGCTTTCTTT
TRBJ2-5	TRBD2	-	TRBV6-1	CASSEDWGGQETQYF	TGTGCCAGCAGTGAAGATTGGGGAGGGCAAGAGACCCAGTACTTC
TRBJ2-1	-	-	TRBV6-5	CASRVDRYNEQFF	TGTGCCAGCAGAGTTGACAGGTACAATGAGCAGTTCTTC
TRBJ2-1	-	once	TRBV7-9	CASSLEEAFNEQFF	TGTGCCAGCAGCTTAGAAGAGGCCTTCAATGAGCAGTTCTTC
TRBJ2-3	-	-	TRBV19	CASRRGGGTDTQYF	TGTGCCAGTAGAAGGGGGGGAGGCACAGATACGCAGTATTTT
TRBJ1-2	-	-	TRBV11-1	CASSLAPWQDYGYTF	TGTGCCAGCAGCTTAGCTCCGTGGCAGGACTATGGCTACACCTTC
TRBJ2-3	TRBD2	few	TRBV10-3	CAISESGRAADTQYF	TGTGCCATCAGTGAGAGCGGGAGGGCAGCAGATACGCAGTATTTT
TRBJ2-1	TRBD2	-	TRBV6-6	CASSSLGGRVDEQFF	TGTGCCAGCAGTTCCCTTGGAGGGAGGGTCGATGAGCAGTTCTTC
TRBJ2-7	TRBD1	-	TRBV15	CATSGTGGYEQYF	TGTGCCACCTCCGGGACAGGGGGCTACGAGCAGTACTTC
TRBJ1-3	-	-	TRBV6-6	CASSYSGGDGNTIYF	TGTGCCAGCAGTTACTCGGGAGGGGATGGAAACACCATATATTTT